This TCR delta chain was captured in a study of gammadelta T cells in human blood. Study results and limitations: Microbial exposure appeared to drive polyclonal γδ T cell expansion after birth.

V lost 2 bases to trimming and J lost 0 bases; unmatched junction nucleotides: 15. This CDR3 spans 20 amino acids. CDR1 is TSWWSYY, CDR2 QGS, per germline. TCRdb repeated clone calling on the RT-PCR reads with CATT. The data show around 1,300 delta-chain clones, roughly 29% seen once. This clone is classed as medium-sized. Antigen specificity is unknown. The clonotype originates from a human fetus. Sequencing was carried out using non-Vgamma9Vdelta2 gamma-delta T cells from fetal blood. V gene TRDV1 combines with J gene TRDJ1; 10 nucleotides match TRDD3. The CDR3 DNA follows: TGTGCTCTTGGGGAAACACCACCAGTACTGGGGGATGTCTACACCGATAAACTCATCTTT. Translating gives CALGETPPVLGDVYTDKLIF.